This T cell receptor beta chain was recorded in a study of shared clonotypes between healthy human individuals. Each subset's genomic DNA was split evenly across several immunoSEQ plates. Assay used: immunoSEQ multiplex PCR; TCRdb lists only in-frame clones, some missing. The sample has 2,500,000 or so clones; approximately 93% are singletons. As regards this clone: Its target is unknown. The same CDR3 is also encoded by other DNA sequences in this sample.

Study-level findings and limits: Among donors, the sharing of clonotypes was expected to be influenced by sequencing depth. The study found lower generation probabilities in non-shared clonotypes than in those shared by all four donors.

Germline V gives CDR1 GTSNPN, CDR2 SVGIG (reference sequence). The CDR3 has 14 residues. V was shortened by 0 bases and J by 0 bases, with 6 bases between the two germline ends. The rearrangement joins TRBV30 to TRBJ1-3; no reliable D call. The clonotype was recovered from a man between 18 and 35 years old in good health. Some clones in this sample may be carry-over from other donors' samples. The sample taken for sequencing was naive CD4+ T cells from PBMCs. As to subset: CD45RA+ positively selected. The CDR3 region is CAWSVGSSGNTIYF. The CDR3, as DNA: TGTGCCTGGAGTGTAGGATCCTCTGGAAACACCATATATTTT.